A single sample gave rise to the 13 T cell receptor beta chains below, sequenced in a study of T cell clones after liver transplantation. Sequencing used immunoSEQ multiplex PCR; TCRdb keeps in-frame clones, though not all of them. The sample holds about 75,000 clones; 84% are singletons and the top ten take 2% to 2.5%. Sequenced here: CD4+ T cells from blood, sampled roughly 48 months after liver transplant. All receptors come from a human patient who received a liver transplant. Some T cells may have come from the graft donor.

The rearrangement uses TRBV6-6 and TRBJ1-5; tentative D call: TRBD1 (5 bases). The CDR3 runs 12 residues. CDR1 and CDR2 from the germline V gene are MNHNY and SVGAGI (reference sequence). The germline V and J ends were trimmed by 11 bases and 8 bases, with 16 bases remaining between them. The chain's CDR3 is CACQSLGEPQHF. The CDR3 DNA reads TGTGCCTGCCAGTCTTTGGGGGAGCCCCAGCATTTT.

As DNA, the CDR3 is TGCGCCAGCAGCCAAGATAGCGGTCCCAGCACAGATACGCAGTATTTT. Protein: CASSQDSGPSTDTQYF. The rearrangement links TRBV4-3 to TRBJ2-3; maybe TRBD2 (6 bases). V lost 0 bases, J lost 0 bases, and 10 bases lay in between. Germline V gene sequence: CDR1 LGHNA, CDR2 YSLEER. The CDR3 extends over 16 amino acids.

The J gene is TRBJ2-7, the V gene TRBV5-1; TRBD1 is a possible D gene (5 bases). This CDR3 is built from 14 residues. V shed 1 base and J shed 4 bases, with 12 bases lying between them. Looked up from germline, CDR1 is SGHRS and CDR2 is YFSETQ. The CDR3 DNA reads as TGCGCCAGCAGCTTGACAGGCTCGGGTTACGAGCAGTACTTC. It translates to CASSLTGSGYEQYF. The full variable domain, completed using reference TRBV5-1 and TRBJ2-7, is KAGVTQTPRYLIKTRGQQVTLSCSPISGHRSVSWYQQTPGQGLQFLFEYFSETQRNKGNFPGRFSGRQFSNSRSEMNVSTLELGDSALYLCASSLTGSGYEQYFGPGTRLTVT.

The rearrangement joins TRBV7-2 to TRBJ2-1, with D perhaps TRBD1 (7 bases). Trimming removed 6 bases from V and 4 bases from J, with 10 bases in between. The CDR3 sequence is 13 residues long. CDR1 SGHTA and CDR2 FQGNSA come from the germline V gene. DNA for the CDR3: TGTGCCAGCAGGCGGGGACAGTACAATGAGCAGTTCTTC. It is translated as CASRRGQYNEQFF.

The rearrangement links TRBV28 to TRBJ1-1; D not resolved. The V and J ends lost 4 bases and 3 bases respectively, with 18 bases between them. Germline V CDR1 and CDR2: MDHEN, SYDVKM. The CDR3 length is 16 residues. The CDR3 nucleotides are TGTGCCAGCAGTTCGGACGGCTTACTCCTATACACTGAAGCTTTCTTT. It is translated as CASSSDGLLLYTEAFF.

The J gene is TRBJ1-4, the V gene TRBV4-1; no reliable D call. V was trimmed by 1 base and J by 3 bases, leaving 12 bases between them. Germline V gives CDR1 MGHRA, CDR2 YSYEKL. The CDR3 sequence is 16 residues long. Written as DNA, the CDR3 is TGCGCCAGCAGCCAAGGAATCAGGAAAGCTAATGAAAAACTGTTTTTT. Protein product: CASSQGIRKANEKLFF.

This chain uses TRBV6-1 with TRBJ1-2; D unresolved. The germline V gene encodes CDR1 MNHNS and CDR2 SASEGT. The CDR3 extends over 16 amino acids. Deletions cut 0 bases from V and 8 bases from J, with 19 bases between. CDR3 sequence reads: CASSEARVAGGFGYTF. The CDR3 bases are TGTGCCAGCAGTGAAGCTCGGGTTGCTGGCGGGTTCGGCTACACCTTC.

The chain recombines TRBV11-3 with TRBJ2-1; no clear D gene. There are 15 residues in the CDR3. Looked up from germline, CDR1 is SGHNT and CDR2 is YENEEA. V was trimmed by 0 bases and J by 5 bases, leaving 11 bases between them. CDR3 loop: CASSLEYSSHNEQFF. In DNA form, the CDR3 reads TGTGCCAGCAGCTTAGAATATAGCAGCCACAATGAGCAGTTCTTC. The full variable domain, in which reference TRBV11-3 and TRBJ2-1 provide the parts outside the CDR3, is EAGVVQSPRYKIIEKKQPVAFWCNPISGHNTLYWYLQNLGQGPELLIRYENEEAVDDSQLPKDRFSAERLKGVDSTLKIQPAELGDSAVYLCASSLEYSSHNEQFFGPGTRLTVL.

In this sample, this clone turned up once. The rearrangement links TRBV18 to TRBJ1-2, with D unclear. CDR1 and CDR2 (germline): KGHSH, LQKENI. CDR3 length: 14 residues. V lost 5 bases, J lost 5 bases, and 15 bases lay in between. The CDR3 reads CASSIVEGTYGYTF. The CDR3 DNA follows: TGTGCCAGCTCAATTGTGGAGGGTACTTATGGCTACACCTTC. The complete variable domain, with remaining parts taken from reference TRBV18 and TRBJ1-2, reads NAGVMQNPRHLVRRRGQEARLRCSPMKGHSHVYWYRQLPEEGLKFMVYLQKENIIDESGMPKERFSAEFPKEGPSILRIQQVVRGDSAAYFCASSIVEGTYGYTFGSGTRLTVV.

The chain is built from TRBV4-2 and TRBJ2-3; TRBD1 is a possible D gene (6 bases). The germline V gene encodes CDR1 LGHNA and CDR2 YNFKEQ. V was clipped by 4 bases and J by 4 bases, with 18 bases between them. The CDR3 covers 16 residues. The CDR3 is CASSPGAGDRADTQYF. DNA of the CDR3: TGTGCCAGCAGCCCCGGGGCAGGGGATCGGGCAGATACGCAGTATTTT.

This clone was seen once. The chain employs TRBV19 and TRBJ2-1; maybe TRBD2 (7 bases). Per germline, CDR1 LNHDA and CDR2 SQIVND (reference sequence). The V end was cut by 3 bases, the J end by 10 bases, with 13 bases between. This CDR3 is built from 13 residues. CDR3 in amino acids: CASSILGGGEQFF. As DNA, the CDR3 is TGTGCCAGTAGTATTCTAGGGGGAGGGGAGCAGTTCTTC. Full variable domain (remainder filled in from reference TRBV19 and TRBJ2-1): DGGITQSPKYLFRKEGQNVTLSCEQNLNHDAMYWYRQDPGQGLRLIYYSQIVNDFQKGDIAEGYSVSREKKESFPLTVTSAQKNPTAFYLCASSILGGGEQFFGPGTRLTVL.

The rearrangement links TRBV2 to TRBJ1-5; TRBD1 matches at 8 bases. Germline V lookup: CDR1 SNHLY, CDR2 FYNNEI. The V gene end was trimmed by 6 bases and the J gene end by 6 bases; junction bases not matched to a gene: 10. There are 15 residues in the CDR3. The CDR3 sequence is CASSAATGESQPQHF. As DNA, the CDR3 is TGTGCCAGCAGCGCCGCGACAGGGGAAAGTCAGCCCCAGCATTTT.

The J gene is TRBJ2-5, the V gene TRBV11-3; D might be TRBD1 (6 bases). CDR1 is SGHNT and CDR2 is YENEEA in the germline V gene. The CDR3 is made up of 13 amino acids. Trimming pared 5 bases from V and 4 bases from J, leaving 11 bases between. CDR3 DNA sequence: TGTGCCAGCAGCCGCAGGGGAGTAGAGACCCAGTACTTC. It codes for CASSRRGVETQYF.